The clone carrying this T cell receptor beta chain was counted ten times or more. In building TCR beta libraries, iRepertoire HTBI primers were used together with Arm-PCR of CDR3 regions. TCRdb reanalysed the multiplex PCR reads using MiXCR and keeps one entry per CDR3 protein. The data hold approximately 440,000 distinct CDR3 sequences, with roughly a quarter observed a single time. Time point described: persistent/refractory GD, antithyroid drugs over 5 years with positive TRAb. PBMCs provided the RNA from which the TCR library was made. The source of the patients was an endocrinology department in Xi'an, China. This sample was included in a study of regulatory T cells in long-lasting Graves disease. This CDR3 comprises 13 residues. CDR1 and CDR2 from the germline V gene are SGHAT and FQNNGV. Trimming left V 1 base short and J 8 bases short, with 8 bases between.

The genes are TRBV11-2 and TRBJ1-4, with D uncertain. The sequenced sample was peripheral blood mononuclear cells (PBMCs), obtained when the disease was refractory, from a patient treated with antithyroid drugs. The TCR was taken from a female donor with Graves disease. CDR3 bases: TGTGCCAGCAGCTTAGGTCCCGGAGAAAAACTGTTTTTT. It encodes CASSLGPGEKLFF. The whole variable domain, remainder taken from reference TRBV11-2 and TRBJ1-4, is EAGVAQSPRYKIIEKRQSVAFWCNPISGHATLYWYQQILGQGPKLLIQFQNNGVVDDSQLPKDRFSAERLKGVDSTLKIQPAKLEDSAVYLCASSLGPGEKLFFGSGTQLSVL.